The 18 T cell receptor beta chains below come from one sample, sequenced in a study of CD8 T cells in ankylosing spondylitis. TCRdb used MiXCR to reprocess the 5' RACE reads, holding one entry per CDR3 protein. The sample holds approximately 210,000 distinct CDR3 sequences, over 10% seen once. The sample was blood, either unsorted or a sorted T cell fraction (not recorded which). The receptors here all came from a male donor with ankylosing spondylitis or in good health (not recorded which).

In its sample, this clonotype was seen a few times. The chain links TRBV20-1 to TRBJ2-7, with D possibly being TRBD2 (5 bases). The V gene's germline CDR1 is DFQATT and CDR2 SNEGSKA (reference sequence). The CDR3 is made up of 14 amino acids. The germline V and J ends were trimmed by 2 bases and 7 bases, with 18 bases remaining between them. The CDR3 region has the DNA TGCAGTGCTAGAATGGACCTAGCCTTCGGGGAGCAGTACTTC. This gives the protein CSARMDLAFGEQYF.

This clonotype was found a few times. The V gene is TRBV11-2, the J gene TRBJ2-3, with TRBD1 identical over 10 bases. CDR3 length: 20 amino acids. The trim removed 4 bases at V and 1 base at J, leaving 17 bases unmatched. Germline V gene sequence: CDR1 SGHAT, CDR2 FQNNGV. CDR3 sequence: CASSSTRDRGLQRGTDTQYF. The CDR3 nucleotides are TGTGCCAGCAGCTCGACAAGGGACAGGGGCCTGCAGCGCGGCACAGATACGCAGTATTTT.

This clonotype has a handful of counts. The chain has TRBV6-4 and TRBJ2-3; TRBD2 matches at 7 bases. Germline V gene lookup returns CDR1 MRHNA and CDR2 SNTAGT. Trimming at V came to 5 bases and at J to 4 bases, leaving 9 bases not matched to a gene. The CDR3 has 15 residues. The CDR3 sequence: CASSKQAAGADTQYF. The CDR3 DNA reads TGTGCCAGCAGTAAACAGGCGGCGGGGGCAGATACGCAGTATTTT.

V gene TRBV7-9 combines with J gene TRBJ1-4; a possible D gene is TRBD1 (6 bases). The V gene's germline CDR1 is SEHNR and CDR2 FQNEAQ (reference sequence). V lost 5 bases to trimming and J lost 7 bases, with 14 bases between them. The CDR3 is 14 amino acids. The CDR3 region has the DNA TGTGCCAGCAGCCCCGGGGGCGGGAGTGAAAAACTGTTTTTT. Its protein is CASSPGGGSEKLFF.

The chain has TRBV30 and TRBJ1-1; D call uncertain. Germline CDR1 GTSNPN, CDR2 SVGIG (reference sequence). The CDR3 is 14 amino acids. V dropped 2 bases and J dropped 4 bases, with 14 bases sitting between them. In nucleotides, the CDR3 is TGTGCCTGGAGTAATATCCGGGTGGCCACTGAAGCTTTCTTT. Residues: CAWSNIRVATEAFF.

This clonotype was seen ten or more times. V is TRBV20-1 and J is TRBJ2-3; 7 nucleotides agree with TRBD1. The J segment lost 6 bases and the V segment lost 5 bases, leaving 11 bases of the junction unmatched. This CDR3 has 14 amino acids. CDR1 is DFQATT and CDR2 is SNEGSKA in the germline V gene (reference sequence). CDR3 residues: CSALPGQSLDTQYF. CDR3 nucleotides: TGCAGTGCTCTTCCGGGACAGTCATTGGATACGCAGTATTTT.

The genes are TRBV19 and TRBJ2-7; TRBD1 is a possible D gene (6 bases). Germline V gene data show CDR1 as LNHDA and CDR2 as SQIVND (reference sequence). The CDR3 extends over 12 amino acids. V lost 5 bases to trimming and J lost 5 bases, with 10 bases between them. The CDR3 DNA reads as TGTGCCAGTAGTTGGACAGTGCACGAGCAGTACTTC. Its protein product is CASSWTVHEQYF. The full variable domain, rest sourced from reference TRBV19 and TRBJ2-7, is DGGITQSPKYLFRKEGQNVTLSCEQNLNHDAMYWYRQDPGQGLRLIYYSQIVNDFQKGDIAEGYSVSREKKESFPLTVTSAQKNPTAFYLCASSWTVHEQYFGPGTRLTVT.

In this sample, this clonotype turned up many times. The V gene is TRBV9, the J gene TRBJ1-1; 8 nucleotides agree with TRBD1. The CDR3 runs to 15 residues. The germline CDR1 and CDR2 sequences are SGDLS and YYNGEE. The V and J ends lost 4 bases and 1 base, in that order; junction bases with no gene match: 6. In DNA form, the CDR3 reads TGTGCCAGCAGCCAATCCGGGACAGGGAACACTGAAGCTTTCTTT. Translating gives CASSQSGTGNTEAFF.

This clonotype turned up a few times. V and J are TRBV20-1 and TRBJ2-2, with D unclear. Germline V lookup: CDR1 DFQATT, CDR2 SNEGSKA (reference sequence). This CDR3 has 13 residues. Trimming removed 1 base from V and 0 bases from J, with 3 bases in between. As DNA, the CDR3 is TGCAGTGCTAGAGTTGCGAACACCGGGGAGCTGTTTTTT. Residues: CSARVANTGELFF.

In this sample, this clonotype turned up a few times. The chain employs TRBV7-9 and TRBJ2-1; D remains ambiguous. The germline V gene has CDR1 SEHNR and CDR2 FQNEAQ (reference sequence). The CDR3 consists of 15 residues. V lost 9 bases and J lost 7, with 22 bases in between. The CDR3 nucleotides are TGTGCCAGTGCCTTAATTATCGGGCTCCGGAATGAGCAGTTCTTC. Translating gives CASALIIGLRNEQFF.

This clonotype was observed many times. This chain connects TRBV12-3 or TRBV12-4 to TRBJ2-1; D not certain. The CDR3 loop spans 13 amino acids. V lost 5 bases, J lost 4 bases, and 9 bases lay in between. The CDR3 bases are TGTGCCAGCAGTGGGGATGAATACAATGAGCAGTTCTTC. The encoded protein is CASSGDEYNEQFF.

The sample holds a few counts of this clonotype. The CDR3 nucleotides are TGTGCCAGCAGCCAAGAAGTTGGTACAGTACTTTCCTCTGGAAACACCATATATTTT. Its protein is CASSQEVGTVLSSGNTIYF. This sequence joins TRBV4-2 and TRBJ1-3, with D hard to call. CDR3 length: 19 amino acids. Germline V gene sequence: CDR1 LGHNA, CDR2 YNFKEQ. The V and J ends lost 0 bases and 0 bases respectively, with 18 bases between them.

The sample holds a few counts of this clonotype. The rearrangement links TRBV12-5 to TRBJ2-1; D remains ambiguous. From germline, CDR1 is LGHNT and CDR2 FRNRAP. The CDR3 consists of 16 residues. V lost 3 bases and J lost 0, with 12 bases in between. The CDR3 region is CASGFWAVPSYNEQFF. The CDR3 coding sequence is TGTGCTAGTGGTTTCTGGGCTGTCCCCTCCTACAATGAGCAGTTCTTC.

This clonotype was seen a handful of times. This sequence joins TRBV27 and TRBJ2-7; TRBD1 matches 9 bases. J gave up 2 bases and V 8 bases, and 7 bases lay outside the gene matches. Germline assignment: CDR1 MNHEY and CDR2 SMNVEV (reference sequence). This CDR3 has 14 amino acids. The chain's CDR3 is CASAEYRGPYEQYF. The CDR3 DNA is TGTGCCAGCGCGGAGTACAGGGGGCCCTACGAGCAGTACTTC.

The rearrangement links TRBV2 to TRBJ2-2; 7 nucleotides match TRBD1. The CDR3 has 15 residues. J was trimmed by 4 bases and V by 6 bases; bases with no gene match: 8. CDR1 is SNHLY, CDR2 FYNNEI, per germline. The CDR3 is CASSQTGQSTGELFF. The CDR3 DNA is TGTGCCAGCAGCCAGACAGGGCAAAGCACCGGGGAGCTGTTTTTT.

This chain uses TRBV20-1 with TRBJ2-1, with 9 bases that match TRBD1. After removal of 3 bases from V and 8 bases from J, the junction contained 8 bases not matched to a gene. This CDR3 has 14 residues. Germline CDR1 and CDR2: DFQATT and SNEGSKA (reference sequence). The DNA of the CDR3 is TGCAGTGCTAGTCGGGGACAGGGTTACGATGAGCAGTTCTTC. Amino acids: CSASRGQGYDEQFF.

The chain carries TRBV2 and TRBJ2-7; D not resolved. V was trimmed by 11 bases and J by 4 bases, leaving 12 bases between them. This CDR3 is 11 amino acids long. Germline V gives CDR1 SNHLY, CDR2 FYNNEI. CDR3 nucleotides: TGTGCCGGAAAATCAGGATACGAGCAGTACTTC. It yields the protein CAGKSGYEQYF.

The J gene is TRBJ2-5, the V gene TRBV10-3, with 7 bases identical to TRBD2. Germline values: CDR1 ENHRY, CDR2 SYGVKD. The CDR3 totals 14 residues. J was trimmed by 7 bases and V by 0 bases; bases with no gene match: 5. The CDR3 is CAISESSGVGTQYF. CDR3 DNA: TGTGCCATCAGTGAGTCCAGCGGGGTCGGGACCCAGTACTTC.